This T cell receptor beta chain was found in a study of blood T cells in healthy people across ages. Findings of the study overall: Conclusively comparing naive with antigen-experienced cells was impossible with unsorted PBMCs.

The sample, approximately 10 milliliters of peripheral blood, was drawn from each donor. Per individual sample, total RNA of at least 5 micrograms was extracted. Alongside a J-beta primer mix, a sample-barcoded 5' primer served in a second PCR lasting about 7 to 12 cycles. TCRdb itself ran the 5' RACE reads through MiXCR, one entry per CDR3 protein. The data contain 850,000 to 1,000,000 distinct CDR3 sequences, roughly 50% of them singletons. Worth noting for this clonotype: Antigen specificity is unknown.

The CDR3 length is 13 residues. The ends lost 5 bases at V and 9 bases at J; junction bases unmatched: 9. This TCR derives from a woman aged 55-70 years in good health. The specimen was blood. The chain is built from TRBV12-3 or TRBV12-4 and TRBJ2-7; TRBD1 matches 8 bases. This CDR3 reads CASSPSQGAMQYF. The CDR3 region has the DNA TGTGCCAGCAGTCCCTCCCAGGGGGCGATGCAGTACTTC.